This passage covers 15 T cell receptor beta chains from one sample sequenced in a study of blood T cell repertoires in COVID-19. Here immunoSEQ multiplex PCR was the method, and the copy in TCRdb shows in-frame clones only, minus some. Here the sample spans fewer than 200,000 clones, just under 85% being singletons. The source material was peripheral blood. Receptors were obtained from a woman older than 75 with COVID-19, enrolled during active disease.

This clone is a singleton in its sample. The gene calls are TRBV6-5 and TRBJ1-4, with a tentative D call TRBD1 (5 bases). This CDR3 spans 14 amino acids. Germline lookup yields CDR1 MNHEY and CDR2 SVGAGI. Trimming cost V 0 bases and J 5 bases, with 7 bases left between them. The CDR3 reads CASSYSYRNEKLFF. The CDR3 nucleotides are TGTGCCAGCAGTTACTCATACAGGAATGAAAAACTGTTTTTT.

This chain connects TRBV5-3 to TRBJ1-6; 7 bases line up with TRBD1. TRBV5-3 is identified as an open reading frame with a role that is uncertain. J was trimmed by 11 bases and V by 0 bases; bases with no gene match: 17. The CDR3 spans 18 residues. This chain's CDR3 is CARSLARTGHYHRAPLHF. The CDR3 nucleotides are TGTGCCAGAAGCTTGGCTCGGACAGGACATTATCATAGGGCACCCCTCCACTTT.

The chain couples TRBV7-2 to TRBJ2-2; D unclear. This CDR3 is built from 13 residues. Looked up from germline, CDR1 is SGHTA and CDR2 is FQGNSA. The V end was cut by 3 bases, the J end by 0 bases, with 2 bases between. This CDR3 reads CASSFSNTGELFF. In nucleotides, the CDR3 is TGTGCCAGCAGCTTCTCGAACACCGGGGAGCTGTTTTTT.

The V gene is TRBV6-6, the J gene TRBJ2-4; D might be TRBD2 (7 bases). CDR1 is MNHNY and CDR2 is SVGAGI in the germline V gene (reference sequence). The germline V and J ends were trimmed by 2 bases and 8 bases, with 19 bases remaining between them. This CDR3 has 16 residues. The CDR3 protein is CASSYPGAGEGDIQYF. The CDR3 nucleotides are TGTGCCAGCAGTTACCCCGGGGCGGGGGAGGGGGACATTCAGTACTTC.

The chain employs TRBV28 and TRBJ1-3; 8 positions agree with TRBD1. The CDR3 spans 17 residues. V gave up 7 bases and J gave up 3 bases; unmatched junction bases: 14. The germline CDR1 and CDR2 sequences are MDHEN and SYDVKM. The CDR3 bases are TGTGCCAGCACTCCCCCGCCCCCCAGGGGGCTTGGAAACACCATATATTTT. Translation: CASTPPPPRGLGNTIYF.

This clone has just one count. The chain carries TRBV5-1 and TRBJ1-1; maybe TRBD1 (5 bases). CDR1 is SGHRS and CDR2 is YFSETQ in the germline V gene. This CDR3 spans 14 amino acids. Deletions cut 0 bases from V and 3 bases from J, with 9 bases between. CDR3 region: CASSLGAGDTEAFF. As DNA, the CDR3 is TGCGCCAGCAGCTTGGGGGCGGGGGACACTGAAGCTTTCTTT.

J is TRBJ1-4 and V is TRBV19, with 8 bases that match TRBD1. The CDR3 runs to 15 residues. Germline trimming cut 9 bases from V and 2 bases from J; bases unmatched to any gene: 8. Germline loops: CDR1 LNHDA, CDR2 SQIVND (reference sequence). CDR3 bases: TGTGCCAGCACAATCCGGACAGGGACTAATGAAAAACTGTTTTTT. Its translation: CASTIRTGTNEKLFF.

The J gene is TRBJ2-2, the V gene TRBV19, with a possible D match to TRBD1 (5 bases). Trimming removed 10 bases from V and 3 bases from J, with 24 bases in between. Germline loops: CDR1 LNHDA, CDR2 SQIVND (reference sequence). The CDR3 runs 17 residues. As DNA, the CDR3 is TGTGCCACCAGTGGGCAGGGAATGGTGAGGCACACCGGGGAGCTGTTTTTT. Translated, it gives CATSGQGMVRHTGELFF.

The rearrangement uses TRBV9 and TRBJ1-6; 8 nucleotides match TRBD1. Trimming cost V 4 bases and J 7 bases; bases outside gene matches: 7. The CDR3 sequence is 15 residues long. Germline CDR1 SGDLS, CDR2 YYNGEE. The CDR3 coding sequence is TGTGCCAGCAGCACAGGACAGGGAGGGAATTCACCCCTCCACTTT. Translated: CASSTGQGGNSPLHF.

The rearrangement links TRBV5-1 to TRBJ2-7; 11 bases are shared with TRBD1. The CDR3 totals 15 residues. The V gene end was trimmed by 3 bases and the J gene end by 0 bases; junction bases not matched to a gene: 2. The germline gives CDR1 SGHRS, CDR2 YFSETQ. This CDR3 is CASSSGQGASYEQYF. The CDR3 DNA reads as TGCGCCAGCAGCTCCGGACAGGGGGCCTCCTACGAGCAGTACTTC.

The rearrangement links TRBV27 to TRBJ2-1; D is perhaps TRBD2 (6 bases). V was shortened by 0 bases and J by 3 bases, with 12 bases between the two germline ends. Per the germline V gene, CDR1 is MNHEY and CDR2 is SMNVEV (reference sequence). CDR3 length: 16 amino acids. The CDR3 loop is CASSLSIYGGYNEQFF. CDR3 bases: TGTGCCAGCAGTTTATCGATATACGGGGGCTACAATGAGCAGTTCTTC.

The gene calls are TRBV7-9 and TRBJ1-1; D is unresolved. The V end lost 5 bases, the J end lost 4 bases, and 11 bases lay between the germline ends. The V gene's germline CDR1 is SEHNR and CDR2 FQNEAQ (reference sequence). This CDR3 spans 13 amino acids. In DNA form, the CDR3 reads TGTGCCAGCAGCCTTCCGCCGGGCACTGAAGCTTTCTTT. This sequence encodes CASSLPPGTEAFF. Filled out from reference TRBV7-9 and TRBJ1-1, the complete variable domain reads DTGVSQNPRHKITKRGQNVTFRCDPISEHNRLYWYRQTLGQGPEFLTYFQNEAQLEKSRLLSDRFSAERPKGSFSTLEIQRTEQGDSAMYLCASSLPPGTEAFFGQGTRLTVV.

As regards this clone: One junction end disagrees with the germline gene, perhaps due to a read error. This chain uses TRBV7-7 with TRBJ2-1; D might be TRBD2 (5 bases). Germline V lookup: CDR1 SSHAT, CDR2 FNYEAQ (reference sequence). The CDR3 is made up of 14 amino acids. The CDR3 loop is CASSSASRANEQFF. DNA of the CDR3: TGTGCTAGCAGCTCCGCTTCGAGGGCGAATGAGCAGTTCTTC.

The chain joins TRBV19 to TRBJ1-1; TRBD1 matches at 7 bases. J lost 6 bases, V lost 5 bases, and 15 bases had no gene match. CDR3 length equals 16 residues. Germline CDR1 and CDR2: LNHDA and SQIVND (reference sequence). DNA for the CDR3: TGTGCCAGTAGTCCCTCTTGGACAGGAGGACTGGCTGAAGCTTTCTTT. Residues: CASSPSWTGGLAEAFF.

This clone showed up just a few times. The V gene is TRBV20-1, the J gene TRBJ2-3; D remains ambiguous. V was trimmed by 3 bases and J by 1 base, leaving 11 bases between them. The CDR3 length is 14 residues. Germline V gene lookup returns CDR1 DFQATT and CDR2 SNEGSKA (reference sequence). CDR3 DNA: TGCAGTGCTAGTGGCGAGTTGGGCACAGATACGCAGTATTTT. Translated, it gives CSASGELGTDTQYF.